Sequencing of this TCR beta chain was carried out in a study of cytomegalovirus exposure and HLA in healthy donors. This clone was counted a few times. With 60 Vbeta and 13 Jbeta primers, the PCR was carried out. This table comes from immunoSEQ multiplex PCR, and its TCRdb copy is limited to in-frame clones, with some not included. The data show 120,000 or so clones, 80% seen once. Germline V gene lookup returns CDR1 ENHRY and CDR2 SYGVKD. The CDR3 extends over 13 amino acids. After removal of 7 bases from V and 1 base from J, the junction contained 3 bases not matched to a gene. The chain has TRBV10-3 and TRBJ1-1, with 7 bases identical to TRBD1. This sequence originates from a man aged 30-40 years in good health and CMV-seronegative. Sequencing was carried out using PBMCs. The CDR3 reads CAIKGQTNTEAFF. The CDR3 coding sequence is TGTGCCATCAAGGGACAGACGAACACTGAAGCTTTCTTT.